The 14 T cell receptor beta chains presented below share a single source sample, sequenced in a study of control samples from healthy donors and cancer patients. The table came from immunoSEQ multiplex PCR; TCRdb's copy has only in-frame clones and leaves some out. The sample shows about 97,000 clones, 75% to 90% of them seen only once. Material: blood. The origin of the receptors is a man aged 25 to 40 in good health.

The chain is built from TRBV11-2 and TRBJ2-1, with D possibly being TRBD2 (6 bases). Germline V gives CDR1 SGHAT, CDR2 FQNNGV. CDR3 length: 13 residues. V was clipped by 5 bases and J by 6 bases, with 11 bases between them. The CDR3 bases are TGTGCCAGCAGCCCGGGACTGAGCAATGAGCAGTTCTTC. Amino acids: CASSPGLSNEQFF.

The V gene is TRBV7-2, the J gene TRBJ1-1, with D uncertain. Germline CDR1 is SGHTA and CDR2 is FQGNSA. V was clipped by 5 bases and J by 1 base, with 11 bases between them. The CDR3 has 14 residues. The CDR3 reads CASSLPSPNTEAFF. As DNA, the CDR3 is TGTGCCAGCAGCCTTCCGTCACCGAACACTGAAGCTTTCTTT.

The chain carries TRBV28 and TRBJ1-2, with TRBD1 as a possible D gene (5 bases). CDR1 and CDR2 (germline): MDHEN, SYDVKM. Trimming removed 6 bases at V and 6 bases at J, with 20 bases between. CDR3 length: 15 residues. CDR3 nucleotides: TGTGCCAGCAGGCATTGGGCCGGGGCGGGGGATGGCTACACCTTC. It is translated as CASRHWAGAGDGYTF.

This clone showed up just a few times. The J gene is TRBJ1-6, the V gene TRBV7-3, with TRBD1 matching over 8 bases. Germline V gene sequence: CDR1 SGHTA, CDR2 FQGTGA. V lost 5 bases to trimming and J lost 9 bases; unmatched junction nucleotides: 3. This CDR3 is built from 13 residues. The CDR3 sequence: CASSTGQASPLHF. The CDR3 region has the DNA TGTGCCAGCAGCACGGGACAGGCTTCACCCCTCCACTTT.

The chain has TRBV5-1 and TRBJ2-1, with 7 positions matching TRBD2. V was clipped by 5 bases and J by 10 bases; unmatched bases: 18. CDR1 and CDR2 from the germline V gene are SGHRS and YFSETQ. CDR3 length: 16 residues. CDR3 residues: CASRPWEGFPSREQFF. The CDR3 nucleotides read TGCGCCAGCAGACCCTGGGAGGGATTCCCTTCGAGAGAGCAGTTCTTC.

The J gene is TRBJ1-1, the V gene TRBV7-6, with D possibly TRBD1 on 5 matching bases. The germline CDR1 and CDR2 sequences are SGHVS and FNYEAQ. The CDR3 extends over 14 amino acids. V lost 2 bases to trimming and J lost 8 bases, with 15 bases between them. The CDR3 sequence: CASSLITGRGEAFF. CDR3 nucleotides: TGTGCCAGCAGCTTAATCACGGGCCGGGGGGAAGCTTTCTTT.

V gene TRBV5-4 combines with J gene TRBJ2-2; D gene uncertain. Germline CDR1 reads SGHNT; CDR2 reads YYREEE (reference sequence). V gave up 2 bases and J gave up 2 bases, with 13 bases separating them. The CDR3 sequence is 16 residues long. CDR3 loop: CASSFKVGSNTGELFF. CDR3 in DNA: TGTGCCAGCAGCTTCAAAGTGGGGTCTAACACCGGGGAGCTGTTTTTT.

The chain combines TRBV27 with TRBJ2-3, with D uncertain. Germline lookup yields CDR1 MNHEY and CDR2 SMNVEV (reference sequence). This CDR3 is 14 amino acids long. V lost 4 bases to trimming and J lost 2 bases, with 10 bases between them. The CDR3 here is CASSSYSLTDTQYF. CDR3 coding DNA: TGTGCCAGCAGTTCCTACTCTCTCACAGATACGCAGTATTTT.

A note on this clone: The junction departs from the called germline gene at one end, perhaps through a read error. V gene TRBV5-1 combines with J gene TRBJ2-1; tentative D call: TRBD2 (6 bases). CDR3 length: 15 amino acids. Germline loops: CDR1 SGHRS, CDR2 YFSETQ. DNA for the CDR3: TGCGCCAGCAGCTTCCGGGACTCTTCCTACGATGAGCAGTTCTTC. Encoded protein: CASSFRDSSYDEQFF.

This chain joins TRBV14 and TRBJ1-2; TRBD1 aligns across 7 bases. The J segment lost 4 bases and the V segment lost 0 bases, leaving 5 bases of the junction unmatched. The germline gives CDR1 SGHDN, CDR2 FVKESK. The CDR3 spans 15 residues. The CDR3 loop reads CASSQEGGPGYGYTF. In DNA, the CDR3 is TGTGCCAGCAGCCAAGAAGGGGGCCCCGGCTATGGCTACACCTTC.

The chain combines TRBV30 with TRBJ1-3, with 8 nucleotides matching TRBD1. Trimming at V came to 0 bases and at J to 5 bases, leaving 18 bases not matched to a gene. Germline V gives CDR1 GTSNPN, CDR2 SVGIG (reference sequence). CDR3 length equals 19 residues. CDR3 loop: CAWSVPLLTGQGARNTIYF. The CDR3 DNA sequence: TGTGCCTGGAGTGTACCGTTACTAACAGGACAGGGAGCCCGAAACACCATATATTTT.

The chain combines TRBV2 with TRBJ1-1; possibly TRBD1 for D (5 bases). Looked up from germline, CDR1 is SNHLY and CDR2 is FYNNEI. V lost 7 bases and J 0 bases, leaving 15 bases between the germline ends. CDR3 size: 15 residues. CDR3 residues: CASKGNSRMNTEAFF. CDR3 bases: TGTGCCAGCAAGGGGAACAGCAGGATGAACACTGAAGCTTTCTTT.

This clone was recorded only once. The chain recombines TRBV3-1 (or the pseudogene TRBV3-2) with TRBJ2-2; 10 bases are a match to TRBD2. The CDR3 length is 14 residues. Trimming removed 5 bases from V and 8 bases from J; junction bases left unmatched: 5. CDR1 and CDR2 (germline): LGHDT, YNNKEL (reference sequence). The CDR3 bases are TGTGCCAGCAGCGCACTAGCGGGGCGGGGGGAGCTGTTTTTT. Translation: CASSALAGRGELFF.

The genes are TRBV11-2 and TRBJ1-2; D call uncertain. CDR3 length equals 11 residues. Germline V gene lookup returns CDR1 SGHAT and CDR2 FQNNGV. V was cut by 4 bases and J by 3 bases, with 3 bases left in between. This CDR3 is CASSWYYGYTF. The CDR3 DNA is TGTGCCAGCAGCTGGTACTATGGCTACACCTTC.